Listed below are T cell receptor beta chains from one sample, sequenced in a study of cytomegalovirus exposure and HLA in healthy donors. Libraries were prepared by immunoSEQ multiplex PCR; TCRdb keeps only in-frame clonotypes and omits some of them. The data contain 140,000 or so clones, more than 60% of them singletons. Sequencing was carried out using PBMCs. These receptors all stem from a woman aged 60-70 years in good health and CMV-seronegative. CDR3s include the opening cysteine and the closing phenylalanine or tryptophan. Some rows have no size entry. The others give once, few or many, or a class for an expanded clone.

size: NA
V: TRBV7-3
CDR3: CASSSQTSGRGYNEQFF

size: NA
V: TRBV7-7
CDR3: CASSSGGGPSGDTQYF

size: NA
V: TRBV7-2
CDR3: CASSLGSGLGSPLHF

size: few
V: TRBV5-1
CDR3: CASSRLTNTEAFF

size: NA
V: TRBV11-2
CDR3: CASSPLGGSGGAYEQFF

size: NA
V: TRBV13
CDR3: CASSLLGTALFF

size: NA
V: TRBV7-2
CDR3: CASSLDGGRSTDTQYF

size: NA
V: TRBV7-9
CDR3: CSSSLAALPTQYF

size: few
V: TRBV5-6
CDR3: CASSFLRTSTDTQYF

size: NA
V: TRBV15
CDR3: CATSRLQSSSQHF

size: NA
V: TRBV5-1
CDR3: CASSPPGGGEKLFF

size: few
V: TRBV7-9
CDR3: CASSLRTGGSDGYTF

size: NA
V: TRBV11-2
CDR3: CASSYRGGQGAEYF

size: NA
V: TRBV28
CDR3: CATTPGIGELFF

size: NA
V: TRBV19
CDR3: CASSTVDLTGNYGYTF

size: NA
V: TRBV5-1
CDR3: CASSLGAGALLNTEAFF

size: NA
V: TRBV2
CDR3: CASSLGGGTEAFF

size: NA
V: TRBV7-9
CDR3: CASSLPASGAWVPYNEQFF

size: NA
V: TRBV6-6
CDR3: CASSLGQLANYGYTF

size: few
V: TRBV5-1
CDR3: CASSLEAGERDTQYF